This entry lists 2 T cell receptor beta chains sequenced from one sample in a study of shared clonotypes between healthy human individuals. Naive CD8 cells lacked CD45RO, underwent positive selection for CCR7 and left out terminally differentiated effector memory CD45RA+ cells. Clones were read by immunoSEQ multiplex PCR, and TCRdb kept only the in-frame ones, dropping some. The table has about 2.2 million clones, 90% to 95% seen once. The source material was naive CD8+ T cells from PBMCs. These receptors came from a man younger than 30 in good health. Some clones in this sample may be carry-over from other donors' samples.

The chain links TRBV19 to TRBJ1-2; D call uncertain. The CDR3 is made up of 14 amino acids. Germline V gene sequence: CDR1 LNHDA, CDR2 SQIVND (reference sequence). Trimming shortened V by 5 bases and J by 2 bases, and 12 bases separated the two germline ends. The CDR3 DNA reads TGTGCCAGTAGTGGGGTCAGCCCAAACTATGGCTACACCTTC. The encoded protein is CASSGVSPNYGYTF. Variable domain in full (rest from reference TRBV19 and TRBJ1-2): DGGITQSPKYLFRKEGQNVTLSCEQNLNHDAMYWYRQDPGQGLRLIYYSQIVNDFQKGDIAEGYSVSREKKESFPLTVTSAQKNPTAFYLCASSGVSPNYGYTFGSGTRLTVV.

The chain links TRBV4-3 to TRBJ2-2; the D is unclear. The CDR3 covers 15 residues. Trimming took 3 bases from V and 7 from J, leaving 15 bases between them. Per germline, CDR1 LGHNA and CDR2 YSLEER. DNA of the CDR3: TGCGCCAGCAGCCATTTTGATGCCCCCGGCGGGGAGCTGTTTTTT. It yields the protein CASSHFDAPGGELFF.